This TCR beta chain was captured in a study of vaccination and CD4 T cells after COVID-19. Study background: Post-vaccine sampling followed dose two by a median approximately 70 days (range 14 to 241). Cells were stimulated with overlapping spike peptides from SARS-CoV-2, HCoV-NL63, HCoV-OC43 and HCoV-229E.

As regards this clonotype: Its specificity is not known.

V lost 8 bases to trimming and J lost 3 bases, with 11 bases between them. The germline V gene has CDR1 MNHNS and CDR2 SASEGT. The CDR3 length is 13 residues. Treatment meaning: approximately nine-day PBMC culture with coronavirus spike peptide pools or control peptides (ViraFEST assay). These CD4+ T cells came from an unexposed donor, sampled before the COVID-19 pandemic (2011-2018). Where cells permitted, unexposed-donor CD4+ T cells were probed with SARS-CoV-2 S/N and four cold-coronavirus spikes. The Oncomine TCR Beta short-read assay sequenced DNA from cultured CD4+ T cells. TCRdb re-called the PCR reads with MiXCR, one entry per CDR3 protein. In the table there are roughly 9,900 distinct CDR3 sequences, approximately 35% of which are singletons.

The sequenced material came from CD4+ T cells from blood, cultured in vitro. V usage is TRBV6-1 and J usage is TRBJ1-5; D is undetermined. The receptor was derived from a human donor in good health. The CDR3: CASGEQFNQPQHF. DNA for the CDR3: TGTGCCAGCGGGGAACAGTTCAATCAGCCCCAGCATTTT.